The 2 T cell receptor beta chains listed next were all sequenced from one sample in a study of blood T cells in healthy people across ages. With a J-beta primer mix and a sample-barcoded 5' primer, a second PCR ran roughly 6 to 11 cycles. TCRdb recomputed calls from the 5' RACE reads with MiXCR, one row per CDR3 protein. The table lists approximately 800,000 distinct CDR3 sequences, 56% of them singletons. Sequenced: blood. All receptors come from a middle-aged man in good health.

The chain couples TRBV29-1 to TRBJ1-6; TRBD1 aligns across 8 bases. Looked up from germline, CDR1 is SQVTM and CDR2 is ANQGSEA. V lost 5 bases and J lost 10; bases outside the gene matches: 7. The CDR3 consists of 13 residues. CDR3 in amino acids: CSVLTGEGSPLHF. CDR3 nucleotide sequence: TGCAGCGTTCTGACAGGGGAAGGCTCACCCCTCCACTTT. Full variable domain (rest looked up from reference TRBV29-1 and TRBJ1-6): SAVISQKPSRDICQRGTSLTIQCQVDSQVTMMFWYRQQPGQSLTLIATANQGSEATYESGFVIDKFPISRPNLTFSTLTVSNMSPEDSSIYLCSVLTGEGSPLHFGNGTRLTVT.

This clonotype was seen at least ten times. The chain's CDR3 is CAISGGTGDGETQYF. The CDR3 DNA reads as TGTGCCATCAGTGGGGGGACAGGGGACGGAGAGACCCAGTACTTC. The V gene is TRBV10-3, the J gene TRBJ2-5; 10 nucleotides match TRBD1. The CDR3 has 15 residues. Looked up from germline, CDR1 is ENHRY and CDR2 is SYGVKD. V gave up 4 bases and J gave up 4 bases; unmatched junction bases: 6.